This T cell receptor beta chain came from a study of cytomegalovirus exposure and HLA in healthy donors. Assay: immunoSEQ multiplex PCR; the TCRdb copy retains only in-frame clones and omits some. This table has about 160,000 clones, 88% appearing once. Material for sequencing was PBMCs. This TCR derives from a man younger than 35 in good health and CMV-seronegative.

The CDR3 nucleotides read TGTGCCAGCTACGTGGACAGATCCAACACTGAAGCTTTCTTT. It codes for CASYVDRSNTEAFF. The gene calls are TRBV18 and TRBJ1-1, with D maybe TRBD1 (6 bases). CDR1 and CDR2 from the germline V gene are KGHSH and LQKENI. V was shortened by 7 bases and J by 2 bases, with 14 bases between the two germline ends. CDR3 length equals 14 residues.